This T cell receptor (beta chain) was obtained from a study of blood T cell repertoires in COVID-19. On the study more broadly: Collection of acute and convalescent COVID-19 samples took place in the United States, Italy and Spain. PBMCs, B-cell-depleted T cells, or T cells were the source of the cDNA or gDNA that made up the material.

Per the original methods: For nucleated cells, counts were estimated from reference gene primer amplification. Sequenced by immunoSEQ multiplex PCR; TCRdb stores in-frame clones only, minus some. That table gives V, J and clone size, and the DNA gave D and trimming. The table has about 270,000 clones, about nine tenths seen once. The CDR3 covers 16 residues. V shed 5 bases and J shed 0 bases, with 14 bases lying between them. The germline CDR1 and CDR2 sequences are MDHEN and SYDVKM. V and J are TRBV28 and TRBJ2-4; D may be TRBD2 (6 bases). This TCR derives from a man aged 35 to 55 with active or convalescent COVID-19. Sequenced sample: peripheral blood. The CDR3 protein is CASSPPGELAKNIQYF. The CDR3 DNA is TGTGCCAGCAGTCCGCCGGGGGAACTAGCCAAAAACATTCAGTACTTC.